This entry is about one T cell receptor (beta chain). The CDR3 has 15 residues. The germline gives CDR1 SGHRS, CDR2 YFSETQ. V was pared by 6 bases and J by 6 bases, with 12 bases of the junction left unmatched. This record comes from a study of PD-L1 blockade in urothelial cancer. The data were produced by immunoSEQ multiplex PCR, yet TCRdb's version contains in-frame clones alone and is incomplete. The table shows about 90,000 clones, with more than 85% occurring only once. The sequences come from PBMCs, collected around atezolizumab (anti-PD-L1) treatment. This sequence joins TRBV5-1 and TRBJ2-3; TRBD1 matches 8 bases. This sequence originates from a man aged 55-75 years with urothelial cancer. The CDR3 here is CASTMNRGEADTQYF. The CDR3 nucleotides are TGCGCCAGCACCATGAACAGGGGGGAAGCGGATACGCAGTATTTT.